The 2 T cell receptor beta chains below come from one sample, sequenced in a study of blood T cell repertoires in COVID-19. Produced via immunoSEQ multiplex PCR; TCRdb's table is partial and in-frame only. The table records 80,000 to 100,000 clones, around 93% of them present only once. Material: peripheral blood. These receptors all come from a human donor with active COVID-19. The donor label of this sample is uncertain.

CDR3 region: CASSPVGGGAAGNEQFF. As DNA, the CDR3 is TGTGCCAGCAGCCCAGTGGGCGGGGGGGCGGCTGGCAATGAGCAGTTCTTC. The chain is built from TRBV7-9 and TRBJ2-1; 9 bases fit TRBD2. The CDR3 consists of 17 residues. In germline, CDR1 is SEHNR, CDR2 FQNEAQ (reference sequence). The junction had 14 bases not matched to a gene; V was cut back by 5 bases and J by 6 bases.

The chain recombines TRBV6-5 with TRBJ1-1; 12 nucleotides match TRBD1. V lost 7 bases, J lost 5 bases, and 8 bases stayed unmatched. CDR1 MNHEY and CDR2 SVGAGI come from the germline V gene. There are 15 residues in the CDR3. CDR3 loop: CASTQGTGGETEAFF. As DNA, the CDR3 is TGTGCCAGCACCCAGGGGACAGGGGGCGAGACTGAAGCTTTCTTT.